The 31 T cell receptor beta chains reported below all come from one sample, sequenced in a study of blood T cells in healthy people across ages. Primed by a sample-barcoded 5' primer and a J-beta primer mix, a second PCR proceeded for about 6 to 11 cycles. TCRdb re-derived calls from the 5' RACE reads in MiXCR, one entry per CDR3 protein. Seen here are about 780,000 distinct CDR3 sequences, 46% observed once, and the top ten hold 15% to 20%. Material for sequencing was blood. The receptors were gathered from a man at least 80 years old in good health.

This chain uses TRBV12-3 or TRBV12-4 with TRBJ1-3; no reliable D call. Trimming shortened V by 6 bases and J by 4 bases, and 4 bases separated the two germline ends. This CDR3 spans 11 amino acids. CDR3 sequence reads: CASRSGNTIYF. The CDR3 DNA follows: TGTGCCAGCAGGTCCGGAAACACCATATATTTT.

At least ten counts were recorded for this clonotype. The CDR3, as DNA: TGCAGCGTTGGCGGGGGGCCGACGGGGCTCTCCTACGAGCAGTACTTC. The encoded protein is CSVGGGPTGLSYEQYF. V gene TRBV29-1 combines with J gene TRBJ2-7, with 8 bases identical to TRBD2. J was trimmed by 0 bases and V by 4 bases; bases with no gene match: 11. The germline CDR1 and CDR2 sequences are SQVTM and ANQGSEA. The CDR3 is made up of 16 amino acids.

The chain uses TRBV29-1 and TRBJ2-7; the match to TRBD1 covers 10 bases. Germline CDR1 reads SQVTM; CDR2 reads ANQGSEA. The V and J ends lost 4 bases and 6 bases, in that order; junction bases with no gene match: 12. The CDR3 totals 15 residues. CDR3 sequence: CSVGGLGTGVSEQYF. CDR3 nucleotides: TGCAGCGTTGGGGGGCTGGGGACAGGGGTAAGCGAGCAGTACTTC.

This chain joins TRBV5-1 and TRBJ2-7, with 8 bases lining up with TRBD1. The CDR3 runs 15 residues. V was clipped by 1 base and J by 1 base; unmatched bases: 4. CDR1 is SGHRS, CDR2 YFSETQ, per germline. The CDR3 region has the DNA TGCGCCAGCAGCTTGTCAGGGGGCAATTCCTACGAGCAGTACTTC. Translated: CASSLSGGNSYEQYF.

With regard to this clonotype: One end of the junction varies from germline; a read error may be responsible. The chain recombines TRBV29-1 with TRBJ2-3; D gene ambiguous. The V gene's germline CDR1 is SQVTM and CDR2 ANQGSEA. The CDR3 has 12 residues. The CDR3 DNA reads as TGCAGCGCTGAAACGCCGTTAAATACGCAGTATTTT. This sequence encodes CSAETPLNTQYF.

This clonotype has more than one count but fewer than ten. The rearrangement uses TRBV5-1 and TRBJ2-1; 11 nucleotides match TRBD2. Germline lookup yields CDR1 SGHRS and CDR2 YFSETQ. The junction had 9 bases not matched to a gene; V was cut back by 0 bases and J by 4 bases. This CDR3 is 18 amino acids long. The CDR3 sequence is CASSLGGPGLADYNEQFF. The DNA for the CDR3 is TGCGCCAGCAGCTTGGGGGGGCCGGGACTAGCGGATTACAATGAGCAGTTCTTC.

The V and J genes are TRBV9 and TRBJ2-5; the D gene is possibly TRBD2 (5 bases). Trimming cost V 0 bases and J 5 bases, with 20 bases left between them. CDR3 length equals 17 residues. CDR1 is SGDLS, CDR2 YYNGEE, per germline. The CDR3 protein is CASSVGVQRRATETQYF. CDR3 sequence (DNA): TGTGCCAGCAGCGTAGGTGTCCAGCGGCGTGCAACGGAGACCCAGTACTTC.

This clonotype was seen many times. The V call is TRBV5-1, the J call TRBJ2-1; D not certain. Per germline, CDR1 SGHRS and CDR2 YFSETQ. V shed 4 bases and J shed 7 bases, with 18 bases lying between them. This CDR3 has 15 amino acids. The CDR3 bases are TGCGCCAGCAGCCAAACAAATAATGGAGTTAATGAGCAGTTCTTC. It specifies CASSQTNNGVNEQFF.

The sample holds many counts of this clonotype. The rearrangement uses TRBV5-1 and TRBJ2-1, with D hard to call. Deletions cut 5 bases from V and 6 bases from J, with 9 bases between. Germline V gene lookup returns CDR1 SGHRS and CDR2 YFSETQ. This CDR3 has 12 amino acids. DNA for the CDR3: TGCGCCAGCAGGTCCGACGGCAATGAGCAGTTCTTC. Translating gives CASRSDGNEQFF.

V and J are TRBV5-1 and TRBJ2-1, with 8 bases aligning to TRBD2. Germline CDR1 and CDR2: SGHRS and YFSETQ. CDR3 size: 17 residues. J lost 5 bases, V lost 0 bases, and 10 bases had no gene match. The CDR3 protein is CASSLGPWSGGNNEQFF. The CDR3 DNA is TGCGCCAGCAGCTTGGGTCCGTGGAGCGGGGGAAACAATGAGCAGTTCTTC.

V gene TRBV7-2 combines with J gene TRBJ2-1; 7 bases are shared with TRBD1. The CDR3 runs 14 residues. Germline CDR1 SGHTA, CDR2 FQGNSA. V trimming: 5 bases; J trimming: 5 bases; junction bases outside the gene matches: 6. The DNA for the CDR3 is TGTGCCAGCAGCCGGCCGGGACAGAACAATGAGCAGTTCTTC. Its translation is CASSRPGQNNEQFF.

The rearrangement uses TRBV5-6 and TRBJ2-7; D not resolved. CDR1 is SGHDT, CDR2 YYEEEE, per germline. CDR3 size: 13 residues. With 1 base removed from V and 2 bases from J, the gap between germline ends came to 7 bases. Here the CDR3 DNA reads TGTGCCAGCAGCTTGTACATTGCCTACGAGCAGTACTTC. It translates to CASSLYIAYEQYF. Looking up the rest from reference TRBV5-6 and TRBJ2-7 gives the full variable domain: DAGVTQSPTHLIKTRGQQVTLRCSPKSGHDTVSWYQQALGQGPQFIFQYYEEEERQRGNFPDRFSGHQFPNYSSELNVNALLLGDSALYLCASSLYIAYEQYFGPGTRLTVT.

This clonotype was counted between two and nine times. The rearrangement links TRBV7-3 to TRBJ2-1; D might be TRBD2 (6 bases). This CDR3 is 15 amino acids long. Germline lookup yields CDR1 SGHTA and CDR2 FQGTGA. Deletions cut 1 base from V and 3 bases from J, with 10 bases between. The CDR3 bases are TGTGCCAGCAGCTTAAAACTAGCAGGCTACAATGAGCAGTTCTTC. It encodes CASSLKLAGYNEQFF.

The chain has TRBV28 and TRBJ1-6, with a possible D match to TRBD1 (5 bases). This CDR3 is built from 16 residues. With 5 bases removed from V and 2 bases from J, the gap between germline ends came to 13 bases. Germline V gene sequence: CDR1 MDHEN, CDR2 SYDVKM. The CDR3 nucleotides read TGTGCCAGCAGTCCACTCGGGGGTCCCTATAATTCACCCCTCCACTTT. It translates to CASSPLGGPYNSPLHF. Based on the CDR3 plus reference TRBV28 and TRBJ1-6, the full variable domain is DVKVTQSSRYLVKRTGEKVFLECVQDMDHENMFWYRQDPGLGLRLIYFSYDVKMKEKGDIPEGYSVSREKKERFSLILESASTNQTSMYLCASSPLGGPYNSPLHFGNGTRLTVT.

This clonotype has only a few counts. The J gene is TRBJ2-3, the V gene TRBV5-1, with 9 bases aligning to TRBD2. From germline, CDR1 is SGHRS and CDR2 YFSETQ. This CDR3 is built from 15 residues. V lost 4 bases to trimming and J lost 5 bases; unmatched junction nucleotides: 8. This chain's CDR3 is CASSKGLARGDTQYF. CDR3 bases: TGCGCCAGCAGCAAAGGACTAGCGAGGGGAGATACGCAGTATTTT.

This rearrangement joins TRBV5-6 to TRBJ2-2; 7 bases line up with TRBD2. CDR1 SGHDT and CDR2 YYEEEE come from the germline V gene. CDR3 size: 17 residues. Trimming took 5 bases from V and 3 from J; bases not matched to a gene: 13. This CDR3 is CASSWAGSGAYTGELFF. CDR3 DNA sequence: TGTGCCAGCAGTTGGGCCGGCAGCGGGGCTTACACCGGGGAGCTGTTTTTT.

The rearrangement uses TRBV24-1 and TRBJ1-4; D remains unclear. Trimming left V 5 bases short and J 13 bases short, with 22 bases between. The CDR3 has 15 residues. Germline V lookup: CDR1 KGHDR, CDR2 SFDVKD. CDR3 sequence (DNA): TGTGCCACCAGTGTCCTCCCTGGGCCGCGGAGAGGACTGTTTTTT. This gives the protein CATSVLPGPRRGLFF.

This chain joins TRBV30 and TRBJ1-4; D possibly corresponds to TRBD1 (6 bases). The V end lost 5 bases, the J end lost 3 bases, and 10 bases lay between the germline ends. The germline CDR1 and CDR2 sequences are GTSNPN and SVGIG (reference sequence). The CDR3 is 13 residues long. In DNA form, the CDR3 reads TGTGCCTGGGCCAGACAGGCTAATGAAAAACTGTTTTTT. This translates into CAWARQANEKLFF. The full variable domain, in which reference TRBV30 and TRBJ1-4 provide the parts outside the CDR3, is SQTIHQWPATLVQPVGSPLSLECTVEGTSNPNLYWYRQAAGRGLQLLFYSVGIGQISSEVPQNLSASRPQDRQFILSSKKLLLSDSGFYLCAWARQANEKLFFGSGTQLSVL.

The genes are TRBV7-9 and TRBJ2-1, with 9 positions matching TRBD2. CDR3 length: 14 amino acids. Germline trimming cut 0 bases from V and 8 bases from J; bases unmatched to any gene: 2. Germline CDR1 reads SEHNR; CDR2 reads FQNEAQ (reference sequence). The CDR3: CASSLAREGDEQFF. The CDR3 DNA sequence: TGTGCCAGCAGCTTAGCGCGGGAGGGGGATGAGCAGTTCTTC.

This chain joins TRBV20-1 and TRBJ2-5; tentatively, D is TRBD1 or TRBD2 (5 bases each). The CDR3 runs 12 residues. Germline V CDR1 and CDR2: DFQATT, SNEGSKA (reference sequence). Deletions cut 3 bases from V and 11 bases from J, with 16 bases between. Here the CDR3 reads CSASPPLGEQYF. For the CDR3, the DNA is TGCAGTGCTAGTCCTCCCCTAGGGGAGCAGTACTTC.

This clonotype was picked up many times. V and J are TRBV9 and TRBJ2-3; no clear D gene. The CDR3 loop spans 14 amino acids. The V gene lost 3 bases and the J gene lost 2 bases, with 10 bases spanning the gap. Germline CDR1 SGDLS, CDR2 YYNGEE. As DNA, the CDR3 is TGTGCCAGCAGCGAGCTTATATTCACAGATACGCAGTATTTT. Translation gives CASSELIFTDTQYF.

The DNA for the CDR3 is TGTGCCAGCAGTGGAGCGAGGCAAGAGACCCAGTACTTC. Its protein is CASSGARQETQYF. The chain employs TRBV6-1 and TRBJ2-5; D not certain. The CDR3 loop spans 13 amino acids. Trimming removed 4 bases from V and 2 bases from J, with 8 bases in between. Germline V CDR1 and CDR2: MNHNS, SASEGT.

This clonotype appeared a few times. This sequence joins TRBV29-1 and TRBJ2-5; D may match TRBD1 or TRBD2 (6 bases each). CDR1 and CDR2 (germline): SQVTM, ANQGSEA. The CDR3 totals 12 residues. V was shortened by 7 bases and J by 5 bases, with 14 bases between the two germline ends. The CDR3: CSGTQGRETQYF. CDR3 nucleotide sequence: TGCAGCGGGACTCAGGGGAGGGAGACCCAGTACTTC.

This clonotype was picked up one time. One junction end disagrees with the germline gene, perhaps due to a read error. The CDR3 sequence is CAGSFSQGTDTQYF. CDR3 in DNA: TGTGCCGGCAGTTTTAGTCAGGGAACAGATACGCAGTATTTT. The V call is TRBV12-3 or TRBV12-4, the J call TRBJ2-3; possible D gene TRBD1, 5 bases. The CDR3 spans 14 residues.

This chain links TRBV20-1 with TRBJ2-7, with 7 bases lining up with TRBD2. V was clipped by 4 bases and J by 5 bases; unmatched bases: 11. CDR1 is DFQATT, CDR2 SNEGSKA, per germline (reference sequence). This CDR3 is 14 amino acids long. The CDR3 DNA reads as TGCAGTGCTACTCCTTCGGGAGGCCGCAACGAGCAGTACTTC. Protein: CSATPSGGRNEQYF.

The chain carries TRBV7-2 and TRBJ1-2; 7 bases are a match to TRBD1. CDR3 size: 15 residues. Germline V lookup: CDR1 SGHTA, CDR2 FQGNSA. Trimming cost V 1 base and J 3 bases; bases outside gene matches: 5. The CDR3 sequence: CASSLVTGQDYGYTF. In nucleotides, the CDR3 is TGTGCCAGCAGCTTAGTAACCGGACAGGACTATGGCTACACCTTC.

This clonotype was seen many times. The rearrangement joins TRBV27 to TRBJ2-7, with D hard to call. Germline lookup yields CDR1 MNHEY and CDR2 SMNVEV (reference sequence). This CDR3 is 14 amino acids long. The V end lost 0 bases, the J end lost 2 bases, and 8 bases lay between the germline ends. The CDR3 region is CASSLSGYAYEQYF. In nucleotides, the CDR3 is TGTGCCAGCAGTTTATCGGGGTACGCCTACGAGCAGTACTTC.

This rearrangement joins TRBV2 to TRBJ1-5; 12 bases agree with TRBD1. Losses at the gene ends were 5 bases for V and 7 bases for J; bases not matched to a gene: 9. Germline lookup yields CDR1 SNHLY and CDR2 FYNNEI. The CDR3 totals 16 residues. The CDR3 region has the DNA TGTGCCAGCAGTCCAGGGACAGGGGGCGCAAACCAGCCCCAGCATTTT. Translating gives CASSPGTGGANQPQHF.

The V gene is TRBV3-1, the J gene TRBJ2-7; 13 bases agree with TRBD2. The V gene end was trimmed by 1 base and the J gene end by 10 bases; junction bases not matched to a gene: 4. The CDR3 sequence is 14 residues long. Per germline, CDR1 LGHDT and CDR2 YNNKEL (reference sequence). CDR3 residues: CASSQGTSGSLQYF. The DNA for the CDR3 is TGTGCCAGCAGCCAAGGGACTAGCGGGAGCTTACAGTACTTC.

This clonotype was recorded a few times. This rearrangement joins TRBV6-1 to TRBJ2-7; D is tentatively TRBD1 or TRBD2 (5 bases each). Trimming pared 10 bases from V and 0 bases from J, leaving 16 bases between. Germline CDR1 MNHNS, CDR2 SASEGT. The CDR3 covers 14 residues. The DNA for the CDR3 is TGTGCCATCTTCGGGACCCCTCCCTCCTACGAGCAGTACTTC. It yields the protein CAIFGTPPSYEQYF.

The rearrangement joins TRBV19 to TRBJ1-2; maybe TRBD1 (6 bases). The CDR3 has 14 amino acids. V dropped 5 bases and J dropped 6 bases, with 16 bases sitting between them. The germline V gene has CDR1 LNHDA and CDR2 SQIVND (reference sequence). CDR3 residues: CASSPPGHRNGYTF. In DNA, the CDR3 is TGTGCCAGTAGTCCGCCGGGACATAGGAATGGCTACACCTTC.